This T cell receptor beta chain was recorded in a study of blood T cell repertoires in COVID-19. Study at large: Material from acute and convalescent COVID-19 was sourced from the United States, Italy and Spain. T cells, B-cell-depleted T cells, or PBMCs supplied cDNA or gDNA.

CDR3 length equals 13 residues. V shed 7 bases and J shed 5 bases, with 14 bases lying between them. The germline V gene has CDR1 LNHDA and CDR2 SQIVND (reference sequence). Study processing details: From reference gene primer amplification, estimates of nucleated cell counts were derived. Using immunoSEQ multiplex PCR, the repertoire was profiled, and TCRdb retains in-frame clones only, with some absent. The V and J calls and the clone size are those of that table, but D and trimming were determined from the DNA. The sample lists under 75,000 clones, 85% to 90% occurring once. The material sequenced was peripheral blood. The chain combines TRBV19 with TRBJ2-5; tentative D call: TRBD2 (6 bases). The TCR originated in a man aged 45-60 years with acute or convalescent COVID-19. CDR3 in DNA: TGTGCCAGTACCGAACAGGCGGGGGAGACCCAGTACTTC. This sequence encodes CASTEQAGETQYF.